The TCR beta chain under discussion was sequenced for a study of blood T cell repertoires in COVID-19. Background on the study: There were acute and convalescent COVID-19 samples, and they came from the United States, Italy and Spain.

Assay used: immunoSEQ multiplex PCR; TCRdb lists only in-frame clones, some missing. Of around 86,000 clones in the sample, around 90% were seen once. This CDR3 has 15 amino acids. The germline V and J ends were trimmed by 3 bases and 3 bases, with 15 bases remaining between them. Germline V lookup: CDR1 SNHLY, CDR2 FYNNEI. What was sequenced was peripheral blood. The origin of this receptor is an elderly woman with acute or convalescent COVID-19. V is TRBV2 and J is TRBJ2-7; D unclear. DNA of the CDR3: TGTGCCAGCAGTGAGTTCAGAGGTATAGTCTACGAGCAGTACTTC. This encodes CASSEFRGIVYEQYF.